Below, 2 T cell receptor beta chains from the same sample are listed, as sequenced in a study of neoadjuvant anti-PD-1 for oral cavity cancer (dated by TCRdb to 2020 to 2023). Receptors were amplified or captured by the immunoSEQ multiplex PCR assay. TCRdb retrieved this table from immuneACCESS and kept in-frame rearrangements only. Not all clones are present; in checked studies, unresolved V genes account for under half, and no reason is known for the remainder. This sample is represented by 9,500 to 15,000 clones; 71% of them were singletons. The top ten clonotypes cover less than 2.5% of the sample. Sample time point, as interpreted from the label and publication: after neoadjuvant nivolumab, at surgical resection. This specimen was PBMCs, taken after nivolumab (anti-PD-1) treatment. These receptors were obtained from a person aged 35-79 years with oral cavity squamous cell carcinoma.

This rearrangement joins TRBV4-2 to TRBJ2-4; D perhaps matches TRBD1 (5 bases). Germline CDR1 is LGHNA and CDR2 is YNFKEQ. Trimming stripped 0 bases from V and 0 bases from J, with 15 bases between. The CDR3 has 18 residues. The CDR3, as DNA: TGTGCCAGCAGCCAAGATGCGATTAGGGGATTAGCCAAAAACATTCAGTACTTC. This codes for CASSQDAIRGLAKNIQYF.

The chain employs TRBV6-4 and TRBJ2-2; perhaps D is TRBD1 or TRBD2 (5 bases each). The CDR3 spans 16 residues. Germline-derived CDR1 and CDR2 are MRHNA and SNTAGT. The V gene lost 3 bases and the J gene lost 3 bases, with 14 bases spanning the gap. CDR3 residues: CASSDIGGGDTGELFF. In DNA, the CDR3 is TGTGCCAGCAGTGATATCGGTGGGGGAGACACCGGGGAGCTGTTTTTT.